This T cell receptor beta chain came from a study of T cell repertoires in cytomegalovirus infection (dated by TCRdb to the late 2010s). Regarding the complete study: The peptide stimulations were aimed at well-studied HLA-B-restricted epitopes as well as recently identified HLA-C-restricted CMV epitopes, whose presentation resists viral immunomodulation. Donor HLA type was relevant to the analysis, as public TCR beta signatures indicated carriage of CMV infection together with the matching HLA type.

V is cut by 4 bases and J by 6 bases, and the space between the germline ends is 13 bases. The CDR3 measures 14 amino acids from cysteine to phenylalanine. This entry keeps only the CDR3 DNA: 42 bases, framed from base 1. According to the germline V gene, CDR1 reads SGHTA and CDR2 reads FQGNSA. Study-wide findings and limitations: Cumulative frequency of public TCR beta family members discriminated carriers of CMV infection plus the relevant HLA type in this cohort and an independent roughly 330-donor cohort. The ex vivo response was dominated by HLA-C-restricted CMV-specific TCR beta clonotypes, which also provided the single most frequent clonotype in two of eight donors.

Read against the paper, the sample's treatment or condition label means: in vitro stimulation with specific CMV peptide epitopes to enrich CMV-specific T cells. This clonotype has a count of ten or more. Its binding antigen is unknown. No qualities accompany the bases; no much larger clone lies one base away. Sequenced on an Illumina HiSeq 1500. TCRdb trimmed public reads at Q25 via fastp, called clones via MiXCR and kept in-frame beta chains. Identical CDR3 protein sequences are pooled into one entry, listed with their most common genes and DNA. This sample holds over 250,000 distinct CDR3 sequences; about 20% were observed only once. The ten largest make up 15% to 20% of the sample.

The TCR originated in a human donor in good health (CMV status not recorded). Some clones in this sample may be carry-over from other donors' samples. The input for sequencing was cultured PBMCs, taken from culture after CMV antigen stimulation. The chain is made from TRBV7-2 and TRBJ1-5, and possibly TRBD1, on 6 matching bases. The CDR3 corresponds to CASSSPGHSQPQHF. In nucleotides, the sequence is TGTGCCAGCAGCTCGCCGGGACATAGTCAGCCCCAGCATTTT.